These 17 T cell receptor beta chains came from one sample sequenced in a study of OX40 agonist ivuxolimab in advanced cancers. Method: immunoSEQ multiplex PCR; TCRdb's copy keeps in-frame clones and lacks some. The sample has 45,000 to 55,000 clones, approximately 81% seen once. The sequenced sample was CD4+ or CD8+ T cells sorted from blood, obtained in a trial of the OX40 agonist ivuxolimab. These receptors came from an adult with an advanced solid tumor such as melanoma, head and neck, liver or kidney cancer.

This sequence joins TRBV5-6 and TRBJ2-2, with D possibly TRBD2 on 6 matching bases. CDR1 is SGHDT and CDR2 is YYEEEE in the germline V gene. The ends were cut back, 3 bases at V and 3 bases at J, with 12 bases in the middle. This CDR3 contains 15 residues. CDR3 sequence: CASSWGREDTGELFF. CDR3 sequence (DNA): TGTGCCAGCAGCTGGGGAAGGGAGGACACCGGGGAGCTGTTTTTT.

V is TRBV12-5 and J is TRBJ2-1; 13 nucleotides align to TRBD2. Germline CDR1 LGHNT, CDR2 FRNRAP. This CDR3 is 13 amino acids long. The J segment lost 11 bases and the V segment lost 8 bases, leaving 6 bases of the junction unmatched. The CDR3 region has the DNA TGTGCTAGTATGGGGACTAGCGGGACGAAGCAGTTCTTC. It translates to CASMGTSGTKQFF.

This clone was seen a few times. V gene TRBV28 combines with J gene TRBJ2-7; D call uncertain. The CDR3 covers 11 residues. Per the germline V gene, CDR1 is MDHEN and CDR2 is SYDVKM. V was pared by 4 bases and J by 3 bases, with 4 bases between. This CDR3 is CASSYSYEQYF. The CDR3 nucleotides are TGTGCCAGCAGTTACAGCTACGAGCAGTACTTC.

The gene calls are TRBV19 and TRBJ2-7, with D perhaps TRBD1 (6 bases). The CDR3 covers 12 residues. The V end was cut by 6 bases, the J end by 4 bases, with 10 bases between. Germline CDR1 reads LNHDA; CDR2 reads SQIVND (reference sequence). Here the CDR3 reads CASSEQGYEQYF. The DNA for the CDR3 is TGTGCCAGTAGCGAACAGGGTTACGAGCAGTACTTC.

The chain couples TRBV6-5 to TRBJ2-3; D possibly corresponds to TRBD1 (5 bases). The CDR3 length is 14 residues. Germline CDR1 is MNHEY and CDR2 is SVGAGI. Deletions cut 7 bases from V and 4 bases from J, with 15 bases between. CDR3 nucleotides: TGTGCCAGCACGGTTACAATAGGGGCAGATACGCAGTATTTT. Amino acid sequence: CASTVTIGADTQYF.

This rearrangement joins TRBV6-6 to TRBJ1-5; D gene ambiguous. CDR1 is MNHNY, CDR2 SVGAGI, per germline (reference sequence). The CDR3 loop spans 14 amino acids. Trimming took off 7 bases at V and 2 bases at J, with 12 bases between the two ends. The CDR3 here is CASTPVGGNQPQHF. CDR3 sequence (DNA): TGTGCCAGCACCCCCGTCGGGGGCAATCAGCCCCAGCATTTT.

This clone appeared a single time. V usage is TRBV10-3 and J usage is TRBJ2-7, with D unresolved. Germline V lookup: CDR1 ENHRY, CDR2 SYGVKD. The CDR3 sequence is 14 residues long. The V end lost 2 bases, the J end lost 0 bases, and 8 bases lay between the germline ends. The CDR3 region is CAISEGYPSYEQYF. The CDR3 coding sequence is TGTGCCATCAGTGAGGGCTATCCCTCCTACGAGCAGTACTTC.

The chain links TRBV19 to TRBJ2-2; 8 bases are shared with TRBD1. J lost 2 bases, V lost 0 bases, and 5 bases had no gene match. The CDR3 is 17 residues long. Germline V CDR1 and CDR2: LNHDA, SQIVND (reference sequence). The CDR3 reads CASSIDLRGRNTGELFF. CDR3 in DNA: TGTGCCAGTAGTATAGATCTCAGGGGGCGAAACACCGGGGAGCTGTTTTTT.

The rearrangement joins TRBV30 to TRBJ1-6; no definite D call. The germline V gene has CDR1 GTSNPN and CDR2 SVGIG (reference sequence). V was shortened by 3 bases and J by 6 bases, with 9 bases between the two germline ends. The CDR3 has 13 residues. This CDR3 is CAWRGRANSPLHF. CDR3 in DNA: TGTGCCTGGAGGGGGAGGGCTAATTCACCCCTCCACTTT.

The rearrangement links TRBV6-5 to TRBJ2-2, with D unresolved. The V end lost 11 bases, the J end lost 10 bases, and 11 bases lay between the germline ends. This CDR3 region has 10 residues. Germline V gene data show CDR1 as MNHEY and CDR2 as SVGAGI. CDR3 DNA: TGTGCCGCCGGATCGGCGGAGCTGTTTTTT. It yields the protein CAAGSAELFF.

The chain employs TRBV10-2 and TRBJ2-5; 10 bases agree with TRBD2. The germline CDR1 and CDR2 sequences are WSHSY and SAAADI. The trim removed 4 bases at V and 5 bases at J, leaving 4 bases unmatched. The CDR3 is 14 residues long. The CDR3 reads CASSASGRGETQYF. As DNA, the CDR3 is TGCGCCAGCAGTGCTAGCGGGAGAGGTGAGACCCAGTACTTC.

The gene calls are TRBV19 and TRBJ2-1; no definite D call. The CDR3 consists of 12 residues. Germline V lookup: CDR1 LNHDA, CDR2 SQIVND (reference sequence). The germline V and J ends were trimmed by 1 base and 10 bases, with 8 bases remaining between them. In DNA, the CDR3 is TGTGCCAGTAGTATAGTTCCCCCAGAGCAGTTCTTC. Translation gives CASSIVPPEQFF.

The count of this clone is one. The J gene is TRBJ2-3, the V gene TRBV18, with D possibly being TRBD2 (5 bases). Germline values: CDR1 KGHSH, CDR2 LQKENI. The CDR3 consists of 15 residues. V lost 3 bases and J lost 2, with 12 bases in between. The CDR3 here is CASSPELVTTDTQYF. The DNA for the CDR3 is TGTGCCAGCTCACCGGAACTAGTTACCACAGATACGCAGTATTTT.

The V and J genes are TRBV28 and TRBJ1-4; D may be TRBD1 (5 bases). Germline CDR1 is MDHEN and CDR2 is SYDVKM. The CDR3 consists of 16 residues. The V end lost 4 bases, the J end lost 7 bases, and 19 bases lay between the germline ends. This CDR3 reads CASSSLGTQHREKLFF. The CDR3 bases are TGTGCCAGCAGTTCTCTCGGGACGCAGCATCGTGAAAAACTGTTTTTT.

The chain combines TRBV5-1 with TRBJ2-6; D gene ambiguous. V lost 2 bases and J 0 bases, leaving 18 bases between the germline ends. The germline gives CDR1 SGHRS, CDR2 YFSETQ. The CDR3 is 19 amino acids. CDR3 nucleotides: TGCGCCAGCAGCTTCCCCTTCCCAGCTTCTCTCTCTGGGGCCAACGTCCTGACTTTC. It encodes CASSFPFPASLSGANVLTF.

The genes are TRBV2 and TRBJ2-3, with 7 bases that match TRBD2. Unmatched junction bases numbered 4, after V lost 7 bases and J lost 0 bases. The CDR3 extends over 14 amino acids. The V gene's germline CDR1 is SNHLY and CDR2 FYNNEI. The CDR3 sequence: CASTLAVSTDTQYF. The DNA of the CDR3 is TGTGCCAGCACCCTAGCGGTTAGCACAGATACGCAGTATTTT.

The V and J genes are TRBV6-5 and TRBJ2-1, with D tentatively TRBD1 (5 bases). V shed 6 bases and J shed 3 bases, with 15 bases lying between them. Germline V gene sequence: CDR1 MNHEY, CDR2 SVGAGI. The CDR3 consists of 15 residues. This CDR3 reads CASRFRTNNYNEQFF. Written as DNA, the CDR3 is TGTGCCAGCAGATTTCGGACAAACAACTACAATGAGCAGTTCTTC.